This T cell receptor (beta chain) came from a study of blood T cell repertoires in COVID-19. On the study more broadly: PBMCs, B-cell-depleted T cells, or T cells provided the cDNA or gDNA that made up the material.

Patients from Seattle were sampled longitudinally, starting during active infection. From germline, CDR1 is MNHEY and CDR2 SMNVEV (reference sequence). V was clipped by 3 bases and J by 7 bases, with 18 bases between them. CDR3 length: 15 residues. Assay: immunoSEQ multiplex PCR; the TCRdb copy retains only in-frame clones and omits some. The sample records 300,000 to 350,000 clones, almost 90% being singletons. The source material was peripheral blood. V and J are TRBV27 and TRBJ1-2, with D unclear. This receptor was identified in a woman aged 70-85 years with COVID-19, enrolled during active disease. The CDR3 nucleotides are TGTGCCAGCAGTTTGTACCCCGGGGAAGAGACTGGCTACACCTTC. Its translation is CASSLYPGEETGYTF.